The 6 T cell receptor beta chains given below trace back to one sample, sequenced in a study of T cells in localized non-small cell lung cancer. Method: immunoSEQ multiplex PCR; TCRdb's copy keeps in-frame clones and lacks some. Of over 1,000 clones in the sample, more than 20% were seen once. Specimen: normal lung tissue next to the tumor, collected before any cancer treatment. The source of these receptors is a woman aged 40-70 years with stage I lung adenocarcinoma.

This clone is judged medium-sized (0.01 to 0.1%). The chain couples TRBV2 to TRBJ2-3; D may be TRBD1 or TRBD2 (7 bases each). Germline V gene sequence: CDR1 SNHLY, CDR2 FYNNEI. Trimming took 7 bases from V and 4 from J, leaving 18 bases between them. This CDR3 comprises 15 residues. The CDR3 loop reads CASIQGGAESDTQYF. CDR3 nucleotide sequence: TGTGCCAGCATCCAGGGGGGGGCGGAGTCAGATACGCAGTATTTT.

This clone turned up a few times. The chain employs TRBV11-3 and TRBJ2-5; the D is unclear. The germline V and J ends were trimmed by 3 bases and 1 base, with 9 bases remaining between them. Germline V gene data show CDR1 as SGHNT and CDR2 as YENEEA. CDR3 length: 14 amino acids. DNA for the CDR3: TGTGCCAGCAGCTTTCAGCAATCCCAAGAGACCCAGTACTTC. Its protein product is CASSFQQSQETQYF.

V is TRBV4-1 and J is TRBJ2-5; D unresolved. The germline V gene encodes CDR1 MGHRA and CDR2 YSYEKL. The CDR3 spans 13 residues. V lost 6 bases and J lost 5, with 13 bases in between. The CDR3 DNA reads TGCGCCAGCAGTCTGAGAACTCAGGAGACCCAGTACTTC. Protein product: CASSLRTQETQYF.

The chain joins TRBV30 to TRBJ2-5, with 10 bases aligning to TRBD2. The V and J ends lost 4 bases and 4 bases, in that order; junction bases with no gene match: 9. The CDR3 is 15 amino acids. Germline V gene data show CDR1 as GTSNPN and CDR2 as SVGIG (reference sequence). CDR3 residues: CAWTFGASGRETQYF. DNA of the CDR3: TGTGCCTGGACGTTCGGGGCTAGCGGGAGAGAGACCCAGTACTTC.

This chain connects TRBV30 to TRBJ1-2; D call uncertain. V was clipped by 4 bases and J by 8 bases, with 17 bases between them. CDR3 length: 13 amino acids. Germline V gene lookup returns CDR1 GTSNPN and CDR2 SVGIG (reference sequence). The CDR3 sequence: CAWTIYGLRGYTF. CDR3 in DNA: TGTGCCTGGACTATTTATGGTTTAAGAGGCTACACCTTC.

V gene TRBV5-1 combines with J gene TRBJ2-7; 12 positions agree with TRBD2. This CDR3 comprises 17 residues. J was trimmed by 2 bases and V by 4 bases; bases with no gene match: 10. Germline CDR1 is SGHRS and CDR2 is YFSETQ. The CDR3 here is CASSQEGTSGFTYEQYF. The CDR3 DNA sequence: TGCGCCAGCAGCCAAGAAGGGACTAGCGGGTTCACCTACGAGCAGTACTTC.